Sequencing of this TCR beta chain was carried out in a study of identifying expanded T cells in peripheral blood. The study's findings and limits: Clone count variance between approximately 2-week samples rose with total template count.

Points on this clone: What it binds is unknown. Distinct nucleotide sequences in the sample also encode this CDR3.

CDR1 is MDHEN, CDR2 SYDVKM, per germline. This CDR3 comprises 15 residues. V shed 5 bases, J shed 3 bases, and the junction held 7 bases outside the gene matches. Generated by immunoSEQ multiplex PCR, the TCRdb table keeps only in-frame clones and is missing some. The sample has approximately 79,000 clones, roughly 90% seen once. Sequencing was done on a sample of blood. V gene TRBV28 combines with J gene TRBJ2-7; 10 bases agree with TRBD1. The receptor was isolated from a person aged 18 to 69 in good health. CDR3 sequence (DNA): TGTGCCAGCAGTCGGGACAGGGGAGGGGGCTACGAGCAGTACTTC. It translates to CASSRDRGGGYEQYF.